Listed below are T cell receptor beta chains from one sample, sequenced in a study of T cell changes during pregnancy in multiple sclerosis. Only in-frame clones appear in the TCRdb table, and some are missing; sequencing was by immunoSEQ multiplex PCR. Counted here are about 35,000 clones, 90% occurring once; the ten biggest clones make up around 0.41%. The specimen was CD4+ T cells from peripheral blood mononuclear cells, collected in the second trimester of pregnancy. The receptors derive from a female donor with multiple sclerosis, enrolled in a pregnancy study. The conserved cysteine and the conserved F or W are not part of the CDR3 here. D genes are given only for firm matches.

d_call j_call v_call cdr3_aa
TRBD1 TRBJ1-1 TRBV4-1 ASSQEGTGGTEAF
NA TRBJ1-4 TRBV15 TTSARFLEKLF
NA TRBJ1-2 TRBV19 ASSIVEGVRGYT
NA TRBJ2-3 TRBV6-5 ASSSLWGADTQY
NA TRBJ1-4 TRBV28 ASSYGTLGEKLF
NA TRBJ1-5 TRBV2 ASSETSESLPQH
NA TRBJ2-5 TRBV6-5 ASSYSRRAETQY
TRBD1 TRBJ1-3 TRBV12-5 ASGFGTVSGNTIY
TRBD1 TRBJ1-1 TRBV10-3 AIAGTGGVVNTEAF
NA TRBJ1-5 TRBV5-1 ASRHPATRQPNQPQH
NA TRBJ1-2 TRBV29-1 SVERTATYGYT
TRBD1 TRBJ1-4 TRBV12-5 ASGSTTHQGATTNEKLF
NA TRBJ2-7 TRBV20-1 SAKLAGEQY
TRBD1 TRBJ1-6 TRBV2 ASRQGTSYNSPLH
NA TRBJ2-3 TRBV5-1 ASSLAVETSTDTQY
NA TRBJ1-3 TRBV30 AWRGADGNTIY
NA TRBJ1-5 TRBV11-2 ASSLDSSGYQPQH
NA TRBJ1-2 TRBV6-1 ASRNTTDRMFGYT
NA TRBJ1-4 TRBV4-2 ASSQGGGEKLF
NA TRBJ2-7 TRBV11-3 ASSLDWARRSYEQY
NA TRBJ1-2 TRBV30 AWSNRESYGYT
NA TRBJ2-2 TRBV18 ATIHGDRGGELF
NA TRBJ1-2 TRBV7-3 ASSSDSNYGYT
NA TRBJ2-5 TRBV7-9 ASSRGIFQETQY
TRBD1 TRBJ2-5 TRBV5-1 ASSPRGLDQIQETQY
TRBD2 TRBJ2-1 TRBV5-8 ASSLEAGGISSYNEQF
NA TRBJ1-1 TRBV5-1 ASSLEGNVGTEAF
NA TRBJ1-1 TRBV7-9 ASSLLSTEAF
NA TRBJ1-2 TRBV20-1 SAKESYGYT
TRBD2 TRBJ2-1 TRBV19 ASSLRLAVYNEQF
NA TRBJ2-7 TRBV19 AIPPRTFFFSYEQY
NA TRBJ2-7 TRBV28 ASTRIGYEQY
TRBD1 TRBJ1-4 TRBV7-6 ASRPGQVNEKLF
NA TRBJ2-3 TRBV5-1 ASGEGGRSTDTQY
NA TRBJ2-2 TRBV2 ASSARQNTGELF
TRBD1 TRBJ2-2 TRBV11-3 ASSPWTGQDTGELF
NA TRBJ1-1 TRBV2 ASIPGWATEAF
NA TRBJ1-2 TRBV6-1 ASRLRPGPVDGYT
TRBD2 TRBJ2-2 TRBV6-5 ASSSSGRAVGELF
TRBD2 TRBJ2-1 TRBV11-2 ASSLGISAGGPRNEQF
TRBD1 TRBJ1-2 TRBV9 ASSVGTGQDYGYT
TRBD2 TRBJ2-3 TRBV2 ASSEYPPALAGPSTDTQY
NA TRBJ2-7 TRBV5-1 ASSPTGSGDEQY